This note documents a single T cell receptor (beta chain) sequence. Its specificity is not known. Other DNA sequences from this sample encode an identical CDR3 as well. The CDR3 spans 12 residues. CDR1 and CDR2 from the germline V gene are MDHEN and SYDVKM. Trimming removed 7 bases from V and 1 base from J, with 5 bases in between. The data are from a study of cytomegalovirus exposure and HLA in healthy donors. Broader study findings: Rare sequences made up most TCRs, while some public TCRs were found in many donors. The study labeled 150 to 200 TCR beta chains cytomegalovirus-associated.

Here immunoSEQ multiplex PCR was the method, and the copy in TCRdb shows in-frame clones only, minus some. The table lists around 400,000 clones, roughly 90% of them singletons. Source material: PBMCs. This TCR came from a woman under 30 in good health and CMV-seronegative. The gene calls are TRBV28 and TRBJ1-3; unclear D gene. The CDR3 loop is CASTLSGNTIYF. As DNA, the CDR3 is TGTGCCAGCACCCTATCTGGAAACACCATATATTTT.